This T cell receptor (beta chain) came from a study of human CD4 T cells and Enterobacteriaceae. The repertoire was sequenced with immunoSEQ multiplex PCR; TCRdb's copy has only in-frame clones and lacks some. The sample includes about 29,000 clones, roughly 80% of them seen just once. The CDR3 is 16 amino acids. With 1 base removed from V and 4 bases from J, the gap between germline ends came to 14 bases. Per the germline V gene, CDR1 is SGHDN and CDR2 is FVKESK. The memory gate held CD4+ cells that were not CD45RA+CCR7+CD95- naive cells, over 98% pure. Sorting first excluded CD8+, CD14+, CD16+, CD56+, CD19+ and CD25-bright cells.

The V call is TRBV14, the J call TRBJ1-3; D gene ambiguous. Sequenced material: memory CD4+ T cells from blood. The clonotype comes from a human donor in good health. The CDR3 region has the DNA TGTGCCAGCAGCCAAGGCGATGGGGTTTTGGGAAACACCATATATTTT. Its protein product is CASSQGDGVLGNTIYF.